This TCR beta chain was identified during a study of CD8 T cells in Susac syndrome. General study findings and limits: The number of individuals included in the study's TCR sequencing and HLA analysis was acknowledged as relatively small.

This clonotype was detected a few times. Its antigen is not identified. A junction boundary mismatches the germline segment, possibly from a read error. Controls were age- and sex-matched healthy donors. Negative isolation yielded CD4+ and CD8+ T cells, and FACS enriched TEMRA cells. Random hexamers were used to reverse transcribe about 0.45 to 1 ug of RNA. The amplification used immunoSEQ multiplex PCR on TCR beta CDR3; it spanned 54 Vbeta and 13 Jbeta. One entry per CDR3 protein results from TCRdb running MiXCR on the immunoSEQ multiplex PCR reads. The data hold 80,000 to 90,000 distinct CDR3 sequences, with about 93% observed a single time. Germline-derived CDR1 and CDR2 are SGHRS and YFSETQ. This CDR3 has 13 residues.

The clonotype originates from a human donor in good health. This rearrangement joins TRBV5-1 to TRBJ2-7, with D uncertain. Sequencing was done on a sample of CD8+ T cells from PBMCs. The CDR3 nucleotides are TGTGCCAGCAGCTTGACAAGCTCCTACGAGCAGTACTTC. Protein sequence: CASSLTSSYEQYF.